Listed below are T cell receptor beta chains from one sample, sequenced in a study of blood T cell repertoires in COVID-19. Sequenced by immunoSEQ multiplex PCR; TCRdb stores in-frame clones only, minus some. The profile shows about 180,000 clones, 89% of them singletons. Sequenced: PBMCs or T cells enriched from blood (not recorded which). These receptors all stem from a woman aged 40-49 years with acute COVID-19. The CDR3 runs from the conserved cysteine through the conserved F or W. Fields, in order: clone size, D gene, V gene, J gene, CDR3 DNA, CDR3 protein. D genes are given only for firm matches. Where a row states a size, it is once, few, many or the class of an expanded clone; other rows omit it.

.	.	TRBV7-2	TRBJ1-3	TGTGCCAGCAGCACCGACATGGGAAACACCATATATTTT	CASSTDMGNTIYF
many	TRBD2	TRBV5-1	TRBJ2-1	TGCGCCAGCTATCCGGGGGGCTCCTACAATGAGCAGTTCTTC	CASYPGGSYNEQFF
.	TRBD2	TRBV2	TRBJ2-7	TGTGCCAGCAGCGCTGATCTAGCGGGAGGCGAGCAGTACTTC	CASSADLAGGEQYF
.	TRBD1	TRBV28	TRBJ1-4	TGTGCCAGCAGTCGGACAGGAGCAACTAATGAAAAACTGTTTTTT	CASSRTGATNEKLFF
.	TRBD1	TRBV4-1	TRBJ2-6	TGCGCCAGCAGCCAAGAAGTTCAGGGGGCCCCTGGGGCCAACGTCCTGACTTTC	CASSQEVQGAPGANVLTF
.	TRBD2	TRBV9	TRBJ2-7	TGTGCCAGCAGTCGCACCAGCGGGAAGACCTACGAGCAGTACTTC	CASSRTSGKTYEQYF
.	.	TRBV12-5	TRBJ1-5	TGTGCTAGTGGTTTGCAGGGTTTGAATCAGCCCCAGCATTTT	CASGLQGLNQPQHF
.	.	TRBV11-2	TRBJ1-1	TGTGCCAGCAGCTTGGCCTTGGAGACCACTGAAGCTTTCTTT	CASSLALETTEAFF
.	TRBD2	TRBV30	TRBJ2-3	TGTGCCTGCGGACTAGCGGGAGGGCCGCCGGATACGCAGTATTTT	CACGLAGGPPDTQYF
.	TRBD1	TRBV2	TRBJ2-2	TGTGCCAGCAGCCCATTTTTTGGCCCAAGGGGGCCCGGAGACACCGGGGAGCTGTTTTTT	CASSPFFGPRGPGDTGELFF
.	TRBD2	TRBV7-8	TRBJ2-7	TGTGCCAGCAGCTCCCGTCATACTAGCGGCCCCGGGCACGAGCAGTACTTC	CASSSRHTSGPGHEQYF
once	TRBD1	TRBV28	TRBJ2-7	TGTGCCAGCAGTTTCCGGGACAGGGTATCCTACGAGCAGTACTTC	CASSFRDRVSYEQYF
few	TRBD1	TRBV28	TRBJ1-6	TGTGCCAGCAGTCCCAAGACAGGGGGGCATTCACCCCTCCACTTT	CASSPKTGGHSPLHF
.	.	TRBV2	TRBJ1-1	TGTGCCAGATCCCGACCAGGCACTGAAGCTTTCTTT	CARSRPGTEAFF
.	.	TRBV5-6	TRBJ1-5	TGTGCCAGCAGCTTGGGAGTTTATAGCAATCAGCCCCAGCATTTT	CASSLGVYSNQPQHF
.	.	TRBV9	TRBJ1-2	TGTGCCAGCAGCGCCACAGGGCCTGGGGGCTACACCTTC	CASSATGPGGYTF
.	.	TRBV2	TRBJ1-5	TGTGCCAGCAGAGGTAACGGCAGGGGTACCATTAGCAATCAGCCCCAGCATTTT	CASRGNGRGTISNQPQHF
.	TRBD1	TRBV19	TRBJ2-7	TGTGCCAGTAGTGGACAGGTCCGCTACGAGCAGTACTTC	CASSGQVRYEQYF
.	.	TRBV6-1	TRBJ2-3	TGTGCCAGCAGTGAAGTGGGAGGTACGCAGTATTTT	CASSEVGGTQYF
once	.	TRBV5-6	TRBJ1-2	TGTGCCAGCAGCTTGGATCCGTTCTATGGCTACACCTTC	CASSLDPFYGYTF
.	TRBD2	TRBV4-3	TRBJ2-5	TGCGCCAGCAGCCAAGTAAGGGCTAGCGGGAGGGAGACCCAGTACTTC	CASSQVRASGRETQYF
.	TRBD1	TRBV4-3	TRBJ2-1	TGCGCCAGCAGCCAAATTCAGGGGGCTAGGAATGAGCAGTTCTTC	CASSQIQGARNEQFF
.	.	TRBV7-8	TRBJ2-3	TGTGCCAGCAGTTTCCTTCCGTCAGATACGCAGTATTTT	CASSFLPSDTQYF
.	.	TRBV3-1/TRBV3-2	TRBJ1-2	TGTGCCAGCAGCCAAGATGCAGCTAACTATGGCTACACCTTC	CASSQDAANYGYTF
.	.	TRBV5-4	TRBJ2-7	TGTGCCAGCAGGCCCCGGGGGACCTACGAGCAGTACTTC	CASRPRGTYEQYF
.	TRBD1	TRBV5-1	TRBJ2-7	TGCGCCAGCAGCCAGACAGGGAAGTACGAGCAGTACTTC	CASSQTGKYEQYF
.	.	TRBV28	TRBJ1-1	TGTGCCAGCAGCTACCCATGGGCCCCCCGGGGGAACACTGAAGCTTTCTTT	CASSYPWAPRGNTEAFF
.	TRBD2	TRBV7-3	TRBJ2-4	TGTGCCAGCAGCTTAAAAGGGACTAGCGGGATTCTAGCCAAAAACATTCAGTACTTC	CASSLKGTSGILAKNIQYF
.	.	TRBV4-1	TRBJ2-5	TGCGCCAGCAGCCAAGATCCATCCCCCCAGACCCAGTACTTC	CASSQDPSPQTQYF
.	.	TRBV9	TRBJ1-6	TGTGCCAGCAGCGTAGGAATCCTCGAAGGGGATAATTCACCCCTCCACTTT	CASSVGILEGDNSPLHF
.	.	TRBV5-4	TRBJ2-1	TGTGCCAGCAGCTTGACGGGGGTTTATTCCTTCTCCTACAATGAGCAGTTCTTC	CASSLTGVYSFSYNEQFF
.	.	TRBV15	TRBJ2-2	TGTGCCACCAGCAGAGATCGGCAAACAGGTGGATTCGCCGGGGAGCTGTTTTTT	CATSRDRQTGGFAGELFF
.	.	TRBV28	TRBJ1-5	TGTGCCAGCAGTTTACTAGGGCAGGGGTATCAGCCCCAGCATTTT	CASSLLGQGYQPQHF
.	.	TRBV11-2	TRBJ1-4	TGTGCCAGCAGCTTGACAGGATTCCCGAATGAAAAACTGTTTTTT	CASSLTGFPNEKLFF
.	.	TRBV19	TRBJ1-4	TGTGCCAGTAGTATAGTTGGAGGAGTCGGCGAAAAACTGTTTTTT	CASSIVGGVGEKLFF
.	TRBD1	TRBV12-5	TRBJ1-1	TGTGCTAGTGGTTTGACTCGGACAGGGTCCATGAACACTGAAGCTTTCTTT	CASGLTRTGSMNTEAFF
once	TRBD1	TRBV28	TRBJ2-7	TGTGCCAGCAGCGAGTCGGGACAGCTTTATGGCGAGCAGTACTTC	CASSESGQLYGEQYF
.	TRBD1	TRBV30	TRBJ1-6	TGTGCCTGGAGCACAGGGGGATTGGATTCACCCCTCCACTTT	CAWSTGGLDSPLHF